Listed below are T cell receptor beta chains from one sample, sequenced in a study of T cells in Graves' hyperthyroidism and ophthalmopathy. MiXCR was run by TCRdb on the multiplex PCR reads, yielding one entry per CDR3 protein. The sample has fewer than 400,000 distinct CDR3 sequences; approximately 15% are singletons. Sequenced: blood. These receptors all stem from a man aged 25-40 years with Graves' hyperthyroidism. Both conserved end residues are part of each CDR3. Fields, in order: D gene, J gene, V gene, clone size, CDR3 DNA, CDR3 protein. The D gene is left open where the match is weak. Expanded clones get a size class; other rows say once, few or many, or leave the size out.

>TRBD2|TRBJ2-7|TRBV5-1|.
TGCGCCAGCAGCTTGGGAGGGCTAGCGGGAGGCGAGCAGTACTTC
CASSLGGLAGGEQYF
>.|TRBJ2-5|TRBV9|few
TGTGCCAGCAGCGTGGGGGCCTGGGGGGAGACCCAGTACTTC
CASSVGAWGETQYF
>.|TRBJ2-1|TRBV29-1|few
TGCAGCGGCGGGACAGCTTGGGATGAGCAGTTCTTC
CSGGTAWDEQFF
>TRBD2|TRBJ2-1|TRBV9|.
TGTGCCAGCAGCGTAGGGGGGGGCTACAATGAGCAGTTCTTC
CASSVGGGYNEQFF
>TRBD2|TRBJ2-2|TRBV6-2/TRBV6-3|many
TGTGCCAGCAGTTACTCTCGAGCGGGAGGATTACGGGAGCTGTTTTTT
CASSYSRAGGLRELFF
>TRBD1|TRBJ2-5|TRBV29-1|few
TGCAGCGTTGAGGGACAGGGGCAAGAGACCCAGTACTTC
CSVEGQGQETQYF
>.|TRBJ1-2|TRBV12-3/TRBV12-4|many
TGTGCCAGCAGTCCTCGGCAGGGAGAGGACTATGGCTACACCTTC
CASSPRQGEDYGYTF
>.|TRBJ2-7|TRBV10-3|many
TGTGCCATCAGTGAGTCGCGGGACGAGCAGTACTTC
CAISESRDEQYF
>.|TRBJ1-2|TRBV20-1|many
TGCAGTGCTAGAGGGCGTGGTCGCCGGAACTATGGCTACACCTTC
CSARGRGRRNYGYTF
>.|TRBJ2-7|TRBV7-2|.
TGTGCCAGCAGCCCCGGTAGAGTCAACTACGAGCAGTACTTC
CASSPGRVNYEQYF
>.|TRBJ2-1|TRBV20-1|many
TGCAGTGCTAGACATCAGGGGTTTGTTGGCAATGAGCAGTTCTTC
CSARHQGFVGNEQFF
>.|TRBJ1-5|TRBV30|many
TGTGCCTGGAGTTTGGGGGCCAATCAGCCCCAGCATTTT
CAWSLGANQPQHF
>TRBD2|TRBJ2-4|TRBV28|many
TGTGCCAGCAGGGCCAGCGGGAGGAACAAAAACATTCAGTACTTC
CASRASGRNKNIQYF
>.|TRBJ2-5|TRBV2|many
TGTGCCGGGGAGTTCCAAGAGACCCAGTACTTC
CAGEFQETQYF
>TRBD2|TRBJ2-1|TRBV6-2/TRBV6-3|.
TGTGCCAGCAGTGGACTTTTTATAGCGGGAGGGCCCAATGAGCAGTTCTTC
CASSGLFIAGGPNEQFF
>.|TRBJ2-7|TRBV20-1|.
TGCAGTGGCGTACGGGACCCTGACTCCTACGAGCAGTACTTC
CSGVRDPDSYEQYF
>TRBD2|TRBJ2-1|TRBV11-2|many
TGTGCCAGCAGGGGACTAGCGGGAGGGTTTGAGCAGTTCTTC
CASRGLAGGFEQFF
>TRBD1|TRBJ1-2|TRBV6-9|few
TGTGCCAGCAGTTACTATGGGCCAACAGGGGCTCCCTATGGCTACACCTTC
CASSYYGPTGAPYGYTF
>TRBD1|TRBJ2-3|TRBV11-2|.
TGTGCCAGCAGCTTAGGTAGGGGGCGGACTAGCACAGATACGCAGTATTTT
CASSLGRGRTSTDTQYF
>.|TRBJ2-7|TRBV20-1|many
TGCAGTGCTAGAGCCGACTACTACGAGCAGTACTTC
CSARADYYEQYF
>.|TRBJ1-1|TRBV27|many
TGTGCCAGCAAGGGTCCGGGGACTGAAGCTTTCTTT
CASKGPGTEAFF
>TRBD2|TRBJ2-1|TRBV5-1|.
TGCGCCAGCAGCTTTAGCGGGAGTATCGGCAATGAGCAGTTCTTC
CASSFSGSIGNEQFF
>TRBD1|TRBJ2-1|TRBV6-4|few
TGTGCCAGCAGTGACGGGACAGGAGAGGGACACAATGAGCAGTTCTTC
CASSDGTGEGHNEQFF
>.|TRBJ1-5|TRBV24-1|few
TGTGCCACCAGGGGAGCAGGGTCCAATCAGCCCCAGCATTTT
CATRGAGSNQPQHF
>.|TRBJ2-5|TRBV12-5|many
TGTGCTAGTGGTCCCCGACGGAGTCAAGAGACCCAGTACTTC
CASGPRRSQETQYF
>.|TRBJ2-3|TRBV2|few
TGTGCCAGCAGTGTTCTCGGGACCCCTCGTGGTACGCAGTATTTT
CASSVLGTPRGTQYF
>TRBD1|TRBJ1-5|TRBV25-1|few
TGTGCCAGCAGTGGCAGGGACAGGGGGGACTCCCAGCCCCAGCATTTT
CASSGRDRGDSQPQHF
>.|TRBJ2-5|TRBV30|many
TGTGCCTGGAGGTCTCGGGCCGCGACGACCCAGTACTTC
CAWRSRAATTQYF
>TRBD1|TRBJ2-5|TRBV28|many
TGTGCCAGCAGGTTAAGGACAGGGCCCCAAGAGACCCAGTACTTC
CASRLRTGPQETQYF